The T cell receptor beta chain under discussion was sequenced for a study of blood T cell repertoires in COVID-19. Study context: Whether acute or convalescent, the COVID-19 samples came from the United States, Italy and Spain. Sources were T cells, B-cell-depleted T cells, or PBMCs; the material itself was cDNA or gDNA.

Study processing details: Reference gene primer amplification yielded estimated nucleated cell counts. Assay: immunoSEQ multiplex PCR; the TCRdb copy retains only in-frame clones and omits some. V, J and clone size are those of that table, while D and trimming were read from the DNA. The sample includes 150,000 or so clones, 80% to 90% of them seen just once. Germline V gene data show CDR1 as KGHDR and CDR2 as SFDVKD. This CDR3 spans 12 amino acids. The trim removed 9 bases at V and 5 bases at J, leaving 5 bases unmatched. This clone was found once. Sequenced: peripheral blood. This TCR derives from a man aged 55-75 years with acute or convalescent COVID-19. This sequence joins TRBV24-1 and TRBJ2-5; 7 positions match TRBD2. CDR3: CATGGSQETQYF. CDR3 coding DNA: TGTGCCACCGGCGGGAGCCAGGAGACCCAGTACTTC.